This T cell receptor (beta chain) was recorded in a study of T cell clones after liver transplantation. Study background: Samples came from ITN030ST, which attempted immunosuppression withdrawal within 2 years of liver transplantation. HCV positivity affected three of eight recipients; the rest lacked autoimmune or viral indications.

Profiled with immunoSEQ multiplex PCR; TCRdb holds only in-frame clones, not every one. The table includes 95,000 to 130,000 clones, about nine tenths detected once. The study's findings and limits: Small, mixed patient groups and varying post-transplant times limit these conclusions.

Only one count was recorded for this clone. The antigen is not known. Other DNA variants within this sample encode the same CDR3. The sequencing here drew on CD4+ T cells from blood, taken 12 months after liver transplant. The receptor's source is a human patient who received a liver transplant. Some of the T cells may derive from the graft donor.

The CDR3 sequence is CASSRTDTQYF. In DNA, the CDR3 is TGTGCCAGCAGCCGAACAGATACGCAGTATTTT. The chain is built from TRBV5-6 and TRBJ2-3, with D unclear. The germline V and J ends were trimmed by 4 bases and 3 bases, with 3 bases remaining between them. Germline V gene lookup returns CDR1 SGHDT and CDR2 YYEEEE. The CDR3 runs 11 residues.